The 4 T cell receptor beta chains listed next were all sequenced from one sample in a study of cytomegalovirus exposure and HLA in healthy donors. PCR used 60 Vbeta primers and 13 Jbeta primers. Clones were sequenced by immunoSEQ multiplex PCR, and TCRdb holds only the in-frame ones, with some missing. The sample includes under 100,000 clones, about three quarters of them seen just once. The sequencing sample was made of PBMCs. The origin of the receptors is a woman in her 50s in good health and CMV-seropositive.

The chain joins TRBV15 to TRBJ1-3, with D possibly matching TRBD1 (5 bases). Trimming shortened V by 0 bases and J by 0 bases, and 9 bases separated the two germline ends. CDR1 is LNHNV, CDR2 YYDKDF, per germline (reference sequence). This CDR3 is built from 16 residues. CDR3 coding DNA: TGTGCCACCAGCAGAGATCGGGGGTACTCTGGAAACACCATATATTTT. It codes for CATSRDRGYSGNTIYF.

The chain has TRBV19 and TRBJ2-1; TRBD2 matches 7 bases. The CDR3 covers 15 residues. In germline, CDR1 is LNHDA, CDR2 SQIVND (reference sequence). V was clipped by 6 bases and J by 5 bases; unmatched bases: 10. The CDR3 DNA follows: TGTGCCAGTAGGATCCCCGGCGGGAGTGACAATGAGCAGTTCTTC. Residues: CASRIPGGSDNEQFF.

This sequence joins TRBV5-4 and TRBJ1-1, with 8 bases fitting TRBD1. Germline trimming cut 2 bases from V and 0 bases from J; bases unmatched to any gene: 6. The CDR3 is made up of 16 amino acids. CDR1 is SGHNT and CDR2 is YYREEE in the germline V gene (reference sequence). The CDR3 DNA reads TGTGCCAGCAGCTTAGACAGGGGAACCATGAACACTGAAGCTTTCTTT. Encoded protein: CASSLDRGTMNTEAFF.

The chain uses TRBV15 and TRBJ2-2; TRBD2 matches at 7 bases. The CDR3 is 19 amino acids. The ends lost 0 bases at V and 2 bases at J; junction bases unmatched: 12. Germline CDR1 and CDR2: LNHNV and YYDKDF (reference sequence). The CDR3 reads CATSRDLGGEGANTGELFF. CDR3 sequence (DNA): TGTGCCACCAGCAGAGATTTGGGGGGGGAAGGGGCCAACACCGGGGAGCTGTTTTTT.